Reported below is one T cell receptor beta chain. V was pared by 0 bases and J by 0 bases, with 3 bases of the junction left unmatched. Per germline, CDR1 SGHRS and CDR2 YFSETQ. This CDR3 is 16 amino acids long. These data are taken from a study of T cell changes during pregnancy in multiple sclerosis. Produced via immunoSEQ multiplex PCR; TCRdb's table is partial and in-frame only. Here the sample spans 55,000 to 80,000 clones, about 90% being singletons. The starting material was peripheral blood, obtained after pregnancy. This chain links TRBV5-1 with TRBJ2-1; 7 bases match TRBD2. The receptor was derived from a female donor in good health, enrolled as a control in a pregnancy study. The CDR3 region is CASSLGGGSSYNEQFF. CDR3 in DNA: TGCGCCAGCAGCTTGGGAGGCGGGAGCTCCTACAATGAGCAGTTCTTC.